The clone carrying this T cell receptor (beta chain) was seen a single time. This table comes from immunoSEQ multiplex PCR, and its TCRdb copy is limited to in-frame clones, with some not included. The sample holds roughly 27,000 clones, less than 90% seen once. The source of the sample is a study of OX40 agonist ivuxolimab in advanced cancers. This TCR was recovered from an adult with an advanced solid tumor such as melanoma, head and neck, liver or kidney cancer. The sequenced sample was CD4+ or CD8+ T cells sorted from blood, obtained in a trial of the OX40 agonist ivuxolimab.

This CDR3 is CSVTGGRRTEAFF. The CDR3 nucleotides are TGCAGCGTGACCGGGGGGAGAAGGACTGAAGCTTTCTTT. The J gene is TRBJ1-1, the V gene TRBV29-1; tentative D call: TRBD1 (5 bases). Per germline, CDR1 SQVTM and CDR2 ANQGSEA. This CDR3 has 13 residues. V lost 6 bases and J lost 5, with 16 bases in between.